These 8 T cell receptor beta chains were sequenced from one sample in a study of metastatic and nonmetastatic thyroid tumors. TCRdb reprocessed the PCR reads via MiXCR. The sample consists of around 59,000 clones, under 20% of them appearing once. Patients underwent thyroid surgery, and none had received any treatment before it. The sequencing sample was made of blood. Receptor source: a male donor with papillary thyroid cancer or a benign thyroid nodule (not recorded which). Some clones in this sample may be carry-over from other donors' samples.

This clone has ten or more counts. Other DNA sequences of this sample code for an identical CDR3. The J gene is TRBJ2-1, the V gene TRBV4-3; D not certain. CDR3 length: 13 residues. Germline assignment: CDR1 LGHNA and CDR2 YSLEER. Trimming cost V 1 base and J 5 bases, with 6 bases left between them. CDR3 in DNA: TGCGCCAGCAGCCAAGTAACGAACAATGAGCAGTTCTTC. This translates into CASSQVTNNEQFF.

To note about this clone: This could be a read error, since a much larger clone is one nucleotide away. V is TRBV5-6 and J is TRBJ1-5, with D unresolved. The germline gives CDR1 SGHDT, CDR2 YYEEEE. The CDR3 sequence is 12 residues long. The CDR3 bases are TGTGCCTGCAGCACGAACAATCAGCCCCAGCATTTT. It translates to CACSTNNQPQHF.

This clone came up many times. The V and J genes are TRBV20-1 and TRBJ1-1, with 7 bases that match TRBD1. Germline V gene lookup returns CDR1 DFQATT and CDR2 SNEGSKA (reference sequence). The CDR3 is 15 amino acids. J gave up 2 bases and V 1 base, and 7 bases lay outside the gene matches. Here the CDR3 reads CSARAPTGPNTEAFF. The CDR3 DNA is TGCAGTGCTAGAGCCCCGACAGGGCCTAACACTGAAGCTTTCTTT.

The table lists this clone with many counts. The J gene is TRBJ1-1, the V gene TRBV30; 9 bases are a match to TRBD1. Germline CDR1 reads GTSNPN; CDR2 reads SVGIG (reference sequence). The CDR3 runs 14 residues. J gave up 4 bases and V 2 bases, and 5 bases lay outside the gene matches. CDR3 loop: CAWSKGQGITEAFF. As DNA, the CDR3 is TGTGCCTGGAGTAAAGGACAGGGGATCACTGAAGCTTTCTTT.

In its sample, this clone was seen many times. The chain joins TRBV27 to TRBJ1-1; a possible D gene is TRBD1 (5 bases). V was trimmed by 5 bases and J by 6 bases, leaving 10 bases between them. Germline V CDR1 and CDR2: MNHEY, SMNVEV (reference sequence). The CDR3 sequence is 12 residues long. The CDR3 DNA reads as TGTGCCAGCAGTACTTGGGGGGCTGAAGCTTTCTTT. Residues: CASSTWGAEAFF.

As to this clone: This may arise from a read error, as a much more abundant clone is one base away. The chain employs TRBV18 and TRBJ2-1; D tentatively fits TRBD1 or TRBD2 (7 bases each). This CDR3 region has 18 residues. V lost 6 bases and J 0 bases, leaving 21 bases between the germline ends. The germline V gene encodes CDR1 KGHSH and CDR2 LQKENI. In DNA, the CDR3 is TGTGCCAGCTCGCCAGCGGGACAGATAAAAAGCTCCTACAATGAGCAGTTCTTC. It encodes CASSPAGQIKSSYNEQFF.

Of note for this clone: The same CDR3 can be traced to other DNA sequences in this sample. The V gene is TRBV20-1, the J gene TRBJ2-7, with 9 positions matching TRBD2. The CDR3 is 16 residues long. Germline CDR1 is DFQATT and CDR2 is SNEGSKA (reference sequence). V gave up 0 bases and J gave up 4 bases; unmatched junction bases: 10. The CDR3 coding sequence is TGCAGTGCTAGAGATTGGGGTGGAAGCGGGGGGTACGAGCAGTACTTC. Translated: CSARDWGGSGGYEQYF.

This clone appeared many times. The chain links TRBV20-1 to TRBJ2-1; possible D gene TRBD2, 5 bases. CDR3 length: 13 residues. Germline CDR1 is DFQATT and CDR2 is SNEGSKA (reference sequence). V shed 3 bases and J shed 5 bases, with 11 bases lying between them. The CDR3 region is CSASGKFHNEQFF. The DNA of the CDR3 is TGCAGTGCTAGCGGGAAGTTCCACAATGAGCAGTTCTTC.